This entry features one T cell receptor (beta chain) sequence. The data derive from a study of blood T cell repertoires in COVID-19. Study-wide background: From T cells, B-cell-depleted T cells, or PBMCs came the material, which was cDNA or gDNA.

Original analysis: Reference gene primer amplification gave estimated nucleated cell counts. Sequencing used immunoSEQ multiplex PCR; TCRdb keeps in-frame clones, though not all of them. V and J calls plus clone size are reproduced from that table; the DNA served to infer D and trimming. The sample lists around 250,000 clones, around 84% seen once, with about 1.5% in the top ten. Recovered Cohort 3 donors showed two negative PCRs, clearance, or symptom resolution. The V gene end was trimmed by 1 base and the J gene end by 5 bases; junction bases not matched to a gene: 7. This CDR3 comprises 17 residues. The V gene's germline CDR1 is MNHEY and CDR2 SMNVEV (reference sequence).

The sequencing sample was made of PBMCs or T cells enriched from blood (not recorded which). The receptor comes from a woman aged 45-59 years who had recovered from COVID-19. The chain carries TRBV27 and TRBJ1-4, with 10 bases matching TRBD1. The CDR3 reads CASSLLRTGGRNEKLFF. CDR3 DNA: TGTGCCAGCAGTTTATTAAGGACAGGGGGACGAAATGAAAAACTGTTTTTT.